This TCR beta chain is from a study of T cell repertoires in cytomegalovirus infection. Study summary: The public TCR beta signatures pointed to both CMV infection and matching HLA type.

Each CDR3 protein gets one entry after TCRdb re-called the reads with MiXCR. This table holds roughly 180,000 distinct CDR3 sequences, about a sixth found once. This clonotype was observed a few times. Its antigen is not known. The junction had 3 bases not matched to a gene; V was cut back by 4 bases and J by 3 bases. Germline lookup yields CDR1 MGHDK and CDR2 SYGVNS. The CDR3 is made up of 14 amino acids. Broader study findings: The cumulative frequency of public TCR beta families distinguished individuals who carried CMV together with the relevant HLA. HLA-C-restricted CMV-specific TCR beta clonotypes prevailed in the ex vivo response.

The chain employs TRBV25-1 and TRBJ1-2; TRBD1 aligns across 9 bases. The sample consisted of CD8+ T cells from PBMCs. This TCR was sampled from a human donor in good health (CMV status not recorded). Some clones in this sample may be carry-over from other donors' samples. The CDR3 spells CASSAGTGHYGYTF. CDR3 sequence (DNA): TGTGCCAGCAGTGCCGGGACAGGGCACTATGGCTACACCTTC.